A single TCR beta chain is shown here with its context. Its cognate antigen is unknown. The CDR3 regions of TCR beta were amplified from RNA transcripts. The HTBI primer set served for first-round RT-PCR of the TCR CDR3. TCRdb reprocessed the multiplex PCR reads via MiXCR and lists one record per CDR3 protein. The sample contains a few hundred thousand distinct CDR3 sequences, 15% to 18% of which appear only once. This sample is drawn from a study of T cells in Graves' hyperthyroidism and ophthalmopathy. Newly diagnosed hyperthyroidism, duration under 2 months, in patients aged 18 to 65. Study results and limitations: Blood held most thyroid clonotypes expanded above 0.001 frequency.

V dropped 5 bases and J dropped 5; count of bases not matched to a gene: 5. This CDR3 has 15 amino acids. Looked up from germline, CDR1 is MNHNS and CDR2 is SASEGT. Material for sequencing was blood. This chain uses TRBV6-1 with TRBJ2-2; 10 bases map to TRBD1. The TCR comes from a woman aged 25-40 years with Graves' hyperthyroidism. Here the CDR3 DNA reads TGTGCCAGCAGTACAGGACAGGGGGGTACCGGGGAGCTGTTTTTT. Protein: CASSTGQGGTGELFF.